The subject of this entry is one TCR beta chain. This record belongs to a study of cytomegalovirus exposure and HLA in healthy donors. Study-wide background: The 120 or so validation repertoires matched the approximately 700 first-cohort repertoires in platform, a later analysis reported.

From germline, CDR1 is SGHNT and CDR2 YYREEE (reference sequence). CDR3 length equals 13 residues. V was shortened by 4 bases and J by 9 bases, with 14 bases between the two germline ends. Data came from immunoSEQ multiplex PCR; TCRdb stores just in-frame clones and leaves some out. This sample carries about 150,000 clones, 85% to 90% of them seen once, and the ten largest clones take around 3.4%. J is TRBJ2-1 and V is TRBV5-4, with D perhaps TRBD2 (6 bases). This receptor was obtained from a woman between 18 and 29 years old in good health and CMV-seropositive. Material: PBMCs. The CDR3 region is CASSLDWGGEQFF. As DNA, the CDR3 is TGTGCCAGCAGCCTGGACTGGGGAGGTGAGCAGTTCTTC.